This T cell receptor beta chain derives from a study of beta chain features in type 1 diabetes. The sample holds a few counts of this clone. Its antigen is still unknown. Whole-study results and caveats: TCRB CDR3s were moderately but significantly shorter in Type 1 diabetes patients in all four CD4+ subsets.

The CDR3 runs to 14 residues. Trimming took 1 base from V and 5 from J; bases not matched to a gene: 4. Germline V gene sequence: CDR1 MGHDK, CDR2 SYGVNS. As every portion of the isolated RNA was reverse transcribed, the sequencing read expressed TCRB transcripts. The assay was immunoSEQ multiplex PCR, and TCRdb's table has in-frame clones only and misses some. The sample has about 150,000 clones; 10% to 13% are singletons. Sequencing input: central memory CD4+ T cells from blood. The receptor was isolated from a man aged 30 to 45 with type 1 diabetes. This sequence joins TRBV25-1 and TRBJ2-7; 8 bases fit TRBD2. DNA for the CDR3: TGTGCCAGCAGTGAATCCAGCGGGAGTGACGAGCAGTACTTC. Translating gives CASSESSGSDEQYF.